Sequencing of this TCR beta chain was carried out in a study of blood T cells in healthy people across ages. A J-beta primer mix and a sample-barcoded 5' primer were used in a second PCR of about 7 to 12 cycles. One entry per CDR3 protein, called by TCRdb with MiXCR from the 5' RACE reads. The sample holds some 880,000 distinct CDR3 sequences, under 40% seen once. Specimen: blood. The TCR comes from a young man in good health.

In nucleotides, the CDR3 is TGTGCCAGCAGCTTAGGAGGGACTCAGCCCCAGCATTTT. As protein: CASSLGGTQPQHF. The gene calls are TRBV5-6 and TRBJ1-5; weak D call: TRBD1 (5 bases). CDR3 length equals 13 residues. Germline assignment: CDR1 SGHDT and CDR2 YYEEEE. Trimming cost V 2 bases and J 6 bases, with 9 bases left between them.